This T cell receptor (beta chain) was obtained from a study of blood T cells in healthy people across ages. It was with a sample-barcoded 5' primer and a J-beta primer mix that a second PCR of about 7 to 12 cycles was run. Via MiXCR, TCRdb re-called the 5' RACE reads, giving one row per CDR3 protein. The repertoire holds more than 1 million distinct CDR3 sequences, around 45% seen once, with approximately 19% in the top ten. This clonotype was counted a few times. V was pared by 3 bases and J by 3 bases, with 12 bases between. Germline V gene lookup returns CDR1 MNHEY and CDR2 SMNVEV (reference sequence). This CDR3 spans 15 amino acids.

This TCR was recovered from a woman in her sixties or seventies in good health. The chain has TRBV27 and TRBJ2-1; possible D gene TRBD1, 7 bases. Material for sequencing was blood. CDR3 coding DNA: TGTGCCAGCAGTTTTCGACAGGGAGGCTACAATGAGCAGTTCTTC. Translating it yields CASSFRQGGYNEQFF.